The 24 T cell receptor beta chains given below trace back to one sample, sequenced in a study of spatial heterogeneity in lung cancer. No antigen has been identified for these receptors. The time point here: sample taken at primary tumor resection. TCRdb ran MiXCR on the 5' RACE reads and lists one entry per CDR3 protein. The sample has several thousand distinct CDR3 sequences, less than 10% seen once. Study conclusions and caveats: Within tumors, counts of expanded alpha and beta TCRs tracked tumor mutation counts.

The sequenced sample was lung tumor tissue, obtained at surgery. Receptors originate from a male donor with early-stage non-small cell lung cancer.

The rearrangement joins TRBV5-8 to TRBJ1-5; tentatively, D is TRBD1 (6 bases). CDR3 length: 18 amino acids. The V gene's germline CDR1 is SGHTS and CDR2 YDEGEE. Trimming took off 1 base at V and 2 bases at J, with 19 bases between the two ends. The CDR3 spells CASSLRGAEFSGNQPQHF. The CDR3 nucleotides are TGTGCCAGCAGCTTGCGGGGGGCTGAATTTAGCGGCAATCAGCCCCAGCATTTT.

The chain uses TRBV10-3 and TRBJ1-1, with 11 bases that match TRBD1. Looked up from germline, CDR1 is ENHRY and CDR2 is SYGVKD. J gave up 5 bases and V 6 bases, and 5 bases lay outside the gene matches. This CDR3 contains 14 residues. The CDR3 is CAIRSGTGGTEAFF. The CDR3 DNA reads TGTGCCATCAGGAGCGGGACAGGGGGGACTGAAGCTTTCTTT.

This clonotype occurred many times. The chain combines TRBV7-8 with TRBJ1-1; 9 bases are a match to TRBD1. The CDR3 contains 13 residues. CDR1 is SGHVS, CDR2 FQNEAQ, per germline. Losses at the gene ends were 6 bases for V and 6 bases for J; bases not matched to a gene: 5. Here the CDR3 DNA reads TGTGCCAGCAGAACAGGGGGCTTAGCTGAAGCTTTCTTT. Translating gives CASRTGGLAEAFF.

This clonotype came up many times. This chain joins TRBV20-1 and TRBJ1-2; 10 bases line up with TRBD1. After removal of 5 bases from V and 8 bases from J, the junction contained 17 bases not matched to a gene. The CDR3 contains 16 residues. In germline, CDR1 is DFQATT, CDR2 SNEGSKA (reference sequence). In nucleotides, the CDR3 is TGCAGTGCTCCACCGGGACAGGGGATTGAATTTTGGGGCTACACCTTC. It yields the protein CSAPPGQGIEFWGYTF.

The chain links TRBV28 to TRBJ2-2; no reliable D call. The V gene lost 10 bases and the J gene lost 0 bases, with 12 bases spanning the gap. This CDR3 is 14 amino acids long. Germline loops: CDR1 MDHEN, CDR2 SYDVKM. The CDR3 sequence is CATRRLANTGELFF. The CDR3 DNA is TGTGCCACCCGACGACTTGCGAACACCGGGGAGCTGTTTTTT.

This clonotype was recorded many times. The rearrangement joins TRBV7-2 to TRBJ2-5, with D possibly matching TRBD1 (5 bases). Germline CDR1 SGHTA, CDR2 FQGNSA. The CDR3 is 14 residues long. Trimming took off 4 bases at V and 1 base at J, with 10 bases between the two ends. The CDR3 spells CASSSGHRQETQYF. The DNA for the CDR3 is TGTGCCAGCAGCTCCGGACACCGCCAAGAGACCCAGTACTTC.

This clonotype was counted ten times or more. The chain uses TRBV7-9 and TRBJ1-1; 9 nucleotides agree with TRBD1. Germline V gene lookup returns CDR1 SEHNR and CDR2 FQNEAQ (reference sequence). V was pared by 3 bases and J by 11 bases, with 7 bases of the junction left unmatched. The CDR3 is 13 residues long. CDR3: CASSFTTGGSAFF. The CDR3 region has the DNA TGTGCCAGCAGCTTTACTACAGGGGGCTCTGCTTTCTTT.

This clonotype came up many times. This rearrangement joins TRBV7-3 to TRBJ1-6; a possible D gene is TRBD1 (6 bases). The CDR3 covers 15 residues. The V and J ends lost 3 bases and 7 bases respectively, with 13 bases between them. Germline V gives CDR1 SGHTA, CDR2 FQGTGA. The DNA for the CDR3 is TGTGCCAGCAGCTTTCTGGGGGGGCGGAATTCACCCCTCCACTTT. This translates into CASSFLGGRNSPLHF. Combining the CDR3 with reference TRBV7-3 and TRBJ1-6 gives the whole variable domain GAGVSQTPSNKVTEKGKYVELRCDPISGHTALYWYRQSLGQGPEFLIYFQGTGAADDSGLPNDRFFAVRPEGSVSTLKIQRTERGDSAVYLCASSFLGGRNSPLHFGNGTRLTVT.

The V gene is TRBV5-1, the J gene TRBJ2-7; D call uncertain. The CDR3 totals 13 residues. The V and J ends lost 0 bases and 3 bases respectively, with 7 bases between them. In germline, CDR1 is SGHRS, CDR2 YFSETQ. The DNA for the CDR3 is TGCGCCAGCAGCTTGGATCTAAACTACGAGCAGTACTTC. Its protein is CASSLDLNYEQYF.

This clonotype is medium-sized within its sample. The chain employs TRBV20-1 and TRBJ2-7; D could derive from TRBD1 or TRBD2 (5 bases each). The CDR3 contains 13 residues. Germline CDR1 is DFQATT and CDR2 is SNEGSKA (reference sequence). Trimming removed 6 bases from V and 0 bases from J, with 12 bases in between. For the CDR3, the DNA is TGCAGTGCGACCCCGAGGGGCTCCTACGAGCAGTACTTC. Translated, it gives CSATPRGSYEQYF.

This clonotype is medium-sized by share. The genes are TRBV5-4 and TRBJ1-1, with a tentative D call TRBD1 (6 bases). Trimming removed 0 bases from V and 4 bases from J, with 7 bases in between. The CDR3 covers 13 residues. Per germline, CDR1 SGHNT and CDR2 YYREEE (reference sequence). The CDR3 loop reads CASSLAGVTEAFF. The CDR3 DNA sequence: TGTGCCAGCAGCTTGGCAGGGGTCACTGAAGCTTTCTTT.

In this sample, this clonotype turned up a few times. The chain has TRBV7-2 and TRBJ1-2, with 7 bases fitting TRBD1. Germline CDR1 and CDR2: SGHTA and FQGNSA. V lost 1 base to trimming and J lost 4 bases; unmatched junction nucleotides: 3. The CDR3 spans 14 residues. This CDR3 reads CASSLVTGSYGYTF. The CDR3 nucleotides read TGTGCCAGCAGCTTAGTGACAGGGTCCTATGGCTACACCTTC.

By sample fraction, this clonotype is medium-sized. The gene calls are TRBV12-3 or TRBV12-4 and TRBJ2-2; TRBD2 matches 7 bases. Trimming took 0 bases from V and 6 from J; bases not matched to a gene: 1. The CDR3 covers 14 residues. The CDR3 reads CASSLAGGPGELFF. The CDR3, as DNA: TGTGCCAGCAGTTTAGCGGGAGGGCCCGGGGAGCTGTTTTTT.

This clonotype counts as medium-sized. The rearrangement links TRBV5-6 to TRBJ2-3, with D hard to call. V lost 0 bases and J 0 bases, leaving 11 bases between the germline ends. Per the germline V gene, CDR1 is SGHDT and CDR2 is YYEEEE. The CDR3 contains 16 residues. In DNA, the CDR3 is TGTGCCAGCAGCTTGGTGTCGGGCTCTAGCACAGATACGCAGTATTTT. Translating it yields CASSLVSGSSTDTQYF.

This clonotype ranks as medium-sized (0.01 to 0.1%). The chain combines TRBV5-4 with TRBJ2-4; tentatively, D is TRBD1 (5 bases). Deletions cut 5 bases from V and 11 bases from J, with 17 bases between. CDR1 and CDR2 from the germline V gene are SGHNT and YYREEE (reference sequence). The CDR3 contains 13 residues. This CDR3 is CASRLAGKGLQYF. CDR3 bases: TGTGCCAGCAGGCTCGCTGGGAAGGGGCTTCAGTACTTC.

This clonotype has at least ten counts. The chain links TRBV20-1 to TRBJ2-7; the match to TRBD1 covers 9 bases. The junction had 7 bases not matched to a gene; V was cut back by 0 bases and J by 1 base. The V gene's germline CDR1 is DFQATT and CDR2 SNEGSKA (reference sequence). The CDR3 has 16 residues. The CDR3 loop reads CSARDPGQGYSYEQYF. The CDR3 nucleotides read TGCAGTGCTAGAGATCCGGGACAGGGTTATTCCTACGAGCAGTACTTC.

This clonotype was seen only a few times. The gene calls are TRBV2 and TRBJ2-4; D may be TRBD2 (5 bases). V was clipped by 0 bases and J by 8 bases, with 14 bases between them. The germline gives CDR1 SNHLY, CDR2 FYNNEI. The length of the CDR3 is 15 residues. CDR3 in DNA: TGTGCCAGCAGTGAAGCAGAGGCCACTAGGGACATTCAGTACTTC. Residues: CASSEAEATRDIQYF.

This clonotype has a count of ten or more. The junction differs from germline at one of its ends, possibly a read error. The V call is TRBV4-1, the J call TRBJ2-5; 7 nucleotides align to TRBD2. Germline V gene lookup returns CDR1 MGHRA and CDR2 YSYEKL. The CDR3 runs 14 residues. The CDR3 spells CASGQGGSIKTQYF. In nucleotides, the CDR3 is TGCGCCAGCGGCCAGGGAGGGTCCATAAAGACCCAGTACTTC.

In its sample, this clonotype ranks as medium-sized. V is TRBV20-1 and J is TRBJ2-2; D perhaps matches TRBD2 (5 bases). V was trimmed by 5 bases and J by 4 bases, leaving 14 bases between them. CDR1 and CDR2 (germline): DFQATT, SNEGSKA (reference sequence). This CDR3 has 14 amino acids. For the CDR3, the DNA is TGCAGTGCTCCGCGGTACAGCGGCACCGGGGAGCTGTTTTTT. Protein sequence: CSAPRYSGTGELFF.

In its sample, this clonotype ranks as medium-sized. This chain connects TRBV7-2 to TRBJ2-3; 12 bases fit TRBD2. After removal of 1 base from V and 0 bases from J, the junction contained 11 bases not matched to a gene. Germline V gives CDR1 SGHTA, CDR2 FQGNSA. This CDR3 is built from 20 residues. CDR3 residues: CASSLVAALAGGASTDTQYF. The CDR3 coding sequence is TGTGCCAGCAGCTTAGTAGCCGCACTAGCGGGGGGCGCTAGCACAGATACGCAGTATTTT.

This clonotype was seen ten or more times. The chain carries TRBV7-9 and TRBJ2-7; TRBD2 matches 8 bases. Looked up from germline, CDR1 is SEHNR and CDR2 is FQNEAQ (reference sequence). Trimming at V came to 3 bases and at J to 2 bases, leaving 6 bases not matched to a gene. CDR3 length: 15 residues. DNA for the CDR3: TGTGCCAGCAGCTTCTCGGGAGGGGGGACCTACGAGCAGTACTTC. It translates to CASSFSGGGTYEQYF.

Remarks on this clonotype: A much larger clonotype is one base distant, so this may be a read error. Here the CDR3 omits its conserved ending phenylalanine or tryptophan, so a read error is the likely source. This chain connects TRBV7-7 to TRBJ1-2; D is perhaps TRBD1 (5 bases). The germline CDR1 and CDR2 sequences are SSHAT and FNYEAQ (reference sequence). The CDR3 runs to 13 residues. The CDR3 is CASSFPRGIGYTI. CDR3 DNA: TGTGCTAGCAGCTTCCCAAGGGGTATTGGCTACACCATC.

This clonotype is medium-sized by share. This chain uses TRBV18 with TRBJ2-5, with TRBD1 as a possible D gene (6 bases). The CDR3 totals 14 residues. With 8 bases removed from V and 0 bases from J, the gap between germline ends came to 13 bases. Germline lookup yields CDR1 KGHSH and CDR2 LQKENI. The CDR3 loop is CASRKTGNQETQYF. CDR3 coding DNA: TGTGCCAGCAGAAAAACAGGGAACCAAGAGACCCAGTACTTC.

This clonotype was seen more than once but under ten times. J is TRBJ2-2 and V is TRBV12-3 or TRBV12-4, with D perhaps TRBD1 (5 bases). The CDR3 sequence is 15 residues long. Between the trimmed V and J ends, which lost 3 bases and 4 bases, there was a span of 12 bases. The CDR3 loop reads CASSFSQGATGELFF. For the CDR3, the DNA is TGTGCCAGCAGTTTTTCGCAGGGTGCCACCGGGGAGCTGTTTTTT.